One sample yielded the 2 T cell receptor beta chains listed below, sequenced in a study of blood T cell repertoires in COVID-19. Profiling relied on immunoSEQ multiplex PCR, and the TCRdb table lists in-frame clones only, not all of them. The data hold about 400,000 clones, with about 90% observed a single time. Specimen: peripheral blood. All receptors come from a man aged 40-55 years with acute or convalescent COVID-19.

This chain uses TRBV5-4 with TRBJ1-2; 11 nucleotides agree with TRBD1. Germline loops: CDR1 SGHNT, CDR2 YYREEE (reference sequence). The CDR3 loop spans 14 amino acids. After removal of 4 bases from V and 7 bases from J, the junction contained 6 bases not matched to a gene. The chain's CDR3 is CASSVPGQGGGYTF. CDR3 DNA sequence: TGTGCCAGCAGCGTCCCGGGACAGGGGGGTGGCTACACCTTC.

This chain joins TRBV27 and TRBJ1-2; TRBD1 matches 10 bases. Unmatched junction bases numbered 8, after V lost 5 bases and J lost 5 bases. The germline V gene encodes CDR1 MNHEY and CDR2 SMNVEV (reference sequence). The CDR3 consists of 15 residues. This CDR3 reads CASSPDRGQRYGYTF. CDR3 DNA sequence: TGTGCCAGCAGTCCCGACAGGGGGCAGAGATATGGCTACACCTTC.